This T cell receptor (beta chain) came from a study of T cells in Graves' hyperthyroidism and ophthalmopathy. As for the study in general: Peripheral blood was taken when the disease was first diagnosed, before any treatment began.

RNA transcripts served as the template for amplifying TCR beta CDR3 regions. In the first-round RT-PCR of the TCR CDR3, the HTBI primer set was used. Via MiXCR, TCRdb re-called the multiplex PCR reads, giving one row per CDR3 protein. The sample shows under 300,000 distinct CDR3 sequences, approximately 14% of them seen only once. Those with hyperthyroidism were 18 to 65 years old, newly diagnosed, and ill for under 2 months. The study excluded patients with uncontrolled infection, other autoimmune disease, pregnancy or lactation. This clonotype was found many times. The sequenced material came from blood. This receptor was identified in a woman in her forties with Graves' hyperthyroidism that later progressed to Graves' ophthalmopathy.

The CDR3 DNA follows: TGTGCCAGCAGCTTTGTAAGGACTAGCGGATACGAGCAGTACTTC. Its protein product is CASSFVRTSGYEQYF. The chain has TRBV7-2 and TRBJ2-7; TRBD2 aligns across 10 bases. The CDR3 length is 15 residues. Germline CDR1 and CDR2: SGHTA and FQGNSA. Germline trimming cut 3 bases from V and 4 bases from J; bases unmatched to any gene: 6.